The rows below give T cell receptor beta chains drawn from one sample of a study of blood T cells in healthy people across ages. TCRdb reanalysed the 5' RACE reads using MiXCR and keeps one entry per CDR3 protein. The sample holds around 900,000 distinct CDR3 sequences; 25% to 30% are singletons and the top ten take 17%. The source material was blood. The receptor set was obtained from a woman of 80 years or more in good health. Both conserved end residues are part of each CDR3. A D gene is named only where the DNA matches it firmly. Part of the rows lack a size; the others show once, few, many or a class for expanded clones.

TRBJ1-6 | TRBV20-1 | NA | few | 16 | TGCAGTGCTAGGTTCGGGGGGGGCTCCTATAATTCACCCCTCCACTTT | CSARFGGGSYNSPLHF
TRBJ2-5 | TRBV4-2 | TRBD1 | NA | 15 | TGTGCCAGCAGCCAAGCAAGGACAGGGGGAGAGACCCAGTACTTC | CASSQARTGGETQYF
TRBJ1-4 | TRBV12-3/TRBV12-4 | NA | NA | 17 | TGTGCCGGCAGTGCCGGCTCCAGAGGGTCAACTAATGAAAAACTGTTTTTT | CAGSAGSRGSTNEKLFF
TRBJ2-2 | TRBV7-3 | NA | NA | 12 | TGTGCCAGCAGCGGCCACACCGGGGAGCTGTTTTTT | CASSGHTGELFF
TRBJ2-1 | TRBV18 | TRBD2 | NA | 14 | TGTGCCAGCTCACAAGCTAGCGGCTATCATGAGCAGTTCTTC | CASSQASGYHEQFF
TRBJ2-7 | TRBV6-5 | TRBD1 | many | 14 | TGTGCCATCCGCCGGGACAGCCTCTCCTACGAGCAGTACTTC | CAIRRDSLSYEQYF
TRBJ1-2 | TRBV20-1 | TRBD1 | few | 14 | TGCAGTGCTGGATCCAGGGGGCGCGACTATGGCTACACCTTC | CSAGSRGRDYGYTF
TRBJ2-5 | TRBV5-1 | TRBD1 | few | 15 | TGCGCCAGCAGCGGGGGACAGTTAGAACAAGAGACCCAGTACTTC | CASSGGQLEQETQYF
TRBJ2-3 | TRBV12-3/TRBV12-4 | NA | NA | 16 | TGTGCCAGCAGTCCTCAGGGGGGTCGGGTGGCAGATGCGCAGTATTTT | CASSPQGGRVADAQYF
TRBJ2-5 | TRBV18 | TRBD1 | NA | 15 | TGTGCCAGCTCACCACTTGCCGGGACAGGGGAGGCCCAGTACTTC | CASSPLAGTGEAQYF
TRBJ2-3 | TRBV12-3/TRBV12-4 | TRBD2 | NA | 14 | TGTGCCAGCATCACTAGCGGGAGCGCAGATATGCAGTATTTT | CASITSGSADMQYF
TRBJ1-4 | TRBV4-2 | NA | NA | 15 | TGTGCCAGCAGCCAAGAGGGCAGCGTTAGAGAAAAACTGTTTTTT | CASSQEGSVREKLFF
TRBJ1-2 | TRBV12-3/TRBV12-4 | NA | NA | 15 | TGTGCCAGCAGTTTATCGGCAGGGGTTAACTATGGCTACACCTTC | CASSLSAGVNYGYTF
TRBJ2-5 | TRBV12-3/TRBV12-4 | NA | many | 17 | TGTGCCAGCAGTTTTTTCTGGCAGGGGAGCGGGGAAGAGACCCAGTACTTC | CASSFFWQGSGEETQYF
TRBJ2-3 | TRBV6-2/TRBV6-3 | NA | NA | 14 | TGTGCCAGCAGTTACTCGACGGGCGGAGATACGCAGTATTTT | CASSYSTGGDTQYF
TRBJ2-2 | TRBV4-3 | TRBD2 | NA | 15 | TGCGCCAGCAGCCAAGCGGGGGGGCCGCTCGGGGAGCTGTTTTTT | CASSQAGGPLGELFF
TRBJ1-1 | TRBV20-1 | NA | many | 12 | TGCAGTGCTAGACAGGGTCTGGTTGAAGCTTTCTTT | CSARQGLVEAFF